This TCR beta chain appears in the sequencing data of a study of blood T cell repertoires in COVID-19. Overall study context: In each case, the material was cDNA or gDNA derived from T cells, B-cell-depleted T cells, or PBMCs.

Original processing methods: Reference gene primers were amplified, and this amplification served to estimate nucleated cell counts. TCRdb's table, derived via immunoSEQ multiplex PCR, lists solely in-frame clones and lacks some. V and J calls and clone size are given by that table; D and trimming were obtained from the DNA. Of approximately 97,000 clones in the sample, over 65% were seen once. The V end lost 0 bases, the J end lost 3 bases, and 13 bases lay between the germline ends. Germline CDR1 reads SGHNT; CDR2 reads YYREEE (reference sequence). The CDR3 loop spans 16 amino acids. The sequence was collected from a human donor in a cohort sampled during active COVID-19. The sequenced sample was peripheral blood. V usage is TRBV5-4 and J usage is TRBJ2-1, with D unresolved. This CDR3 is CASSLEVGAFYNEQFF. The DNA of the CDR3 is TGTGCCAGCAGCTTGGAGGTAGGAGCATTCTACAATGAGCAGTTCTTC.